This T cell receptor beta chain was captured in a study of cytomegalovirus exposure and HLA in healthy donors. For the study at large: Early released data had about 80 million unique TCRs, all coming from HLA-typed donors. Genetic ancestry analysis placed approximately 80% of the 350 to 500 donors that were genotyped in the Caucasian-associated cluster. Study-wide points: A later analysis reportedly identified an Asian-associated ancestry cluster as carrying fewer N-insertions than the roughly 600-donor mean. Later analysis indicated greater clonal expansion among HLA-associated TCR beta chains than among equally common other chains.

Germline V gene lookup returns CDR1 LNHNV and CDR2 YYDKDF (reference sequence). V was pared by 0 bases and J by 10 bases, with 12 bases between. The CDR3 has 13 residues. For this clone: Its antigen is not identified.

The PCR used 60 Vbeta and 13 Jbeta primers. Libraries were prepared by immunoSEQ multiplex PCR; TCRdb keeps only in-frame clonotypes and omits some of them. In the table there are 150,000 to 200,000 clones, around 77% of which are singletons. The chain uses TRBV15 and TRBJ1-1; D is uncertain. Specimen: PBMCs. The receptor comes from a man aged 25-45 years in good health and CMV-seronegative. CDR3 bases: TGTGCCACCAGCAGAGATATATCCCAGTCAGCTTTCTTT. Translated: CATSRDISQSAFF.